The rows below give T cell receptor beta chains drawn from one sample of a study of OX40 agonist ivuxolimab in advanced cancers. Assay: immunoSEQ multiplex PCR; the TCRdb copy retains only in-frame clones and omits some. In the table there are 65,000 to 90,000 clones, roughly 86% of which are singletons. This sample comprised CD4+ or CD8+ T cells sorted from blood, obtained in a trial of the OX40 agonist ivuxolimab. The receptor source for this set is an adult with an advanced solid tumor such as melanoma, head and neck, liver or kidney cancer. Both conserved end residues are part of each CDR3. D genes are given only for firm matches. Only part of the rows carry a size: once, few, many, or a class if the clone is expanded.

J gene | V gene | clone size | D gene | CDR3 DNA | CDR3 protein
TRBJ2-1 | TRBV13 | - | TRBD2 | TGTGCCAGCAGCTTAAGTCTAGCGGGAGCCAATGAGCAGTTCTTC | CASSLSLAGANEQFF
TRBJ1-4 | TRBV19 | - | TRBD1 | TGTGCCAGTACCCAATGGACAGGGGGCCGTGAAAAACTGTTTTTT | CASTQWTGGREKLFF
TRBJ2-7 | TRBV5-1 | - | - | TGCGCCAGCAGCTTAACCTCCGGGACACGATCCTACGAGCAGTACTTC | CASSLTSGTRSYEQYF
TRBJ2-1 | TRBV11-2 | - | TRBD2 | TGTGCCAGCAGCTTAGGGGGAGGGGACTACAATGAGCAGTTCTTC | CASSLGGGDYNEQFF
TRBJ1-2 | TRBV19 | - | - | TGTGCCAGTAGTATTCGGACAGACTATGGCTACACCTTC | CASSIRTDYGYTF
TRBJ2-7 | TRBV5-1 | few | - | TGCGCCAGCAGCTTGGGGGCAGGCGAGCAGTACTTC | CASSLGAGEQYF
TRBJ2-1 | TRBV2 | - | TRBD2 | TGTGCCAGCAGCTTGAAGCGGGGGGAGGTTACTGAGCAGTTCTTC | CASSLKRGEVTEQFF
TRBJ1-3 | TRBV5-1 | - | - | TGCGCCAGCAGTTCCGGCGGAGGCTCTGGAAACACCATATATTTT | CASSSGGGSGNTIYF
TRBJ2-2 | TRBV7-3 | - | TRBD2 | TGTGCCAGCAGCTTAAGCGGGGGCGGGGAGCTGTTTTTT | CASSLSGGGELFF
TRBJ1-1 | TRBV6-5 | - | TRBD1 | TGTGCCAGCAGTTCCCCTCGGGACAGAAACACTGAAGCTTTCTTT | CASSSPRDRNTEAFF
TRBJ1-5 | TRBV7-2 | - | TRBD1 | TGTGCCAGCAGCTTAGAGACAGGGTACGATCAGCCCCAGCATTTT | CASSLETGYDQPQHF
TRBJ1-1 | TRBV5-4 | - | - | TGTGCCAGCAGATTGGAGGGGAACACTGAAGCTTTCTTT | CASRLEGNTEAFF
TRBJ1-1 | TRBV29-1 | - | - | TGCAGCGGGGTGCTGGGACAGAACACTGAAGCTTTCTTT | CSGVLGQNTEAFF
TRBJ2-3 | TRBV7-2 | - | - | TGTGCCAGCAGCTTAGGCCGTACTAGCACAGATACGCAGTATTTT | CASSLGRTSTDTQYF
TRBJ2-1 | TRBV28 | few | TRBD2 | TGTGCCAGCAGTTCCCCGGTAGCGGGACCGGCAGGAGGTGAGCAGTTCTTC | CASSSPVAGPAGGEQFF
TRBJ1-2 | TRBV13 | - | TRBD1 | TGTGCCAGCAACAAGGAGGGGGCTGACTATGGCTACACCTTC | CASNKEGADYGYTF
TRBJ2-6 | TRBV5-4 | - | - | TGTGCCAGCAGCTCCGAGACTGGGGCCAACGTCCTGACTTTC | CASSSETGANVLTF